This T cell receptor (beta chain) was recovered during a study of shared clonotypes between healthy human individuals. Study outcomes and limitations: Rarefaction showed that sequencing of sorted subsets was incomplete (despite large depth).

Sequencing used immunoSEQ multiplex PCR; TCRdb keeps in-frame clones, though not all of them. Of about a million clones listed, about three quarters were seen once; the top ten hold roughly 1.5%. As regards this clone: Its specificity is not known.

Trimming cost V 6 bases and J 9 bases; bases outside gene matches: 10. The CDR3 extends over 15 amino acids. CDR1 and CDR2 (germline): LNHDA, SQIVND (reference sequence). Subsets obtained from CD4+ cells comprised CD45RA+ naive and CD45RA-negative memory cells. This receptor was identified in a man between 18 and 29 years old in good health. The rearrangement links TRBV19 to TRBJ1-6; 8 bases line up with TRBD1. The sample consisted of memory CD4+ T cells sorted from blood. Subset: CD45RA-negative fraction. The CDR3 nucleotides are TGTGCCAGTAGATGGGGAACAGGGGGACCTTCACCCCTCCACTTT. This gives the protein CASRWGTGGPSPLHF. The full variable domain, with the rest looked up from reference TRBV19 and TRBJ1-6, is DGGITQSPKYLFRKEGQNVTLSCEQNLNHDAMYWYRQDPGQGLRLIYYSQIVNDFQKGDIAEGYSVSREKKESFPLTVTSAQKNPTAFYLCASRWGTGGPSPLHFGNGTRLTVT.